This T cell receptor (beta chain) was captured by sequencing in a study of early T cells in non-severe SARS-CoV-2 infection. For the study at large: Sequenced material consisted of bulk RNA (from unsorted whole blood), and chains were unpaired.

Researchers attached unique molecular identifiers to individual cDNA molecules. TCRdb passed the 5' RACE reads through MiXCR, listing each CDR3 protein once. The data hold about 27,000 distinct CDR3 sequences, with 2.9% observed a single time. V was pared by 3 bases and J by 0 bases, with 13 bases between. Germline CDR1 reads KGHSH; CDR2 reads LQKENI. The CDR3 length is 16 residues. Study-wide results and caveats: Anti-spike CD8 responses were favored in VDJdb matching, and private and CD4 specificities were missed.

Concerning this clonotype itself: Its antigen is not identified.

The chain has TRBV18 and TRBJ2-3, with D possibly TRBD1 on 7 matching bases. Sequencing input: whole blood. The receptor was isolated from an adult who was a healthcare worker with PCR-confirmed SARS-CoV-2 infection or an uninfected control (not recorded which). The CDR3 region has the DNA TGTGCCAGCTCACCGGGCGGGACAGCTAGCACAGATACGCAGTATTTT. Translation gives CASSPGGTASTDTQYF.